These 20 T cell receptor beta chains share one sample of origin, sequenced in a study of T cell responses to AZD1222 COVID-19 vaccine. Profiling relied on immunoSEQ multiplex PCR, and the TCRdb table lists in-frame clones only, not all of them. The sample shows 130,000 or so clones, 90% to 95% of them seen only once. The source was peripheral blood, collected on day 0 of AZD1222 vaccination. These receptors came from an adult in good health.

The J gene is TRBJ1-2, the V gene TRBV7-2, with D perhaps matching TRBD1 (5 bases). Germline lookup yields CDR1 SGHTA and CDR2 FQGNSA. V shed 2 bases and J shed 1 base, with 14 bases lying between them. This CDR3 region has 16 residues. The CDR3 nucleotides read TGTGCCAGCAGCTTACGTCCCGGGGCACTTAACTATGGCTACACCTTC. It is translated as CASSLRPGALNYGYTF. The variable domain in full, completed from reference TRBV7-2 and TRBJ1-2, reads GAGVSQSPSNKVTEKGKDVELRCDPISGHTALYWYRQSLGQGLEFLIYFQGNSAPDKSGLPSDRFSAERTGGSVSTLTIQRTQQEDSAVYLCASSLRPGALNYGYTFGSGTRLTVV.

The V gene is TRBV6-2 or TRBV6-3, the J gene TRBJ2-1; D gene ambiguous. The length of the CDR3 is 13 residues. Looked up from germline, CDR1 is MNHEY and CDR2 is SVGEGT. The V gene lost 2 bases and the J gene lost 8 bases, with 10 bases spanning the gap. CDR3 protein: CASSYTPEDEQFF. CDR3 nucleotide sequence: TGTGCCAGCAGTTACACCCCCGAGGATGAGCAGTTCTTC.

Details on this clone: This sample includes further DNA sequences coding for the same CDR3. DNA for the CDR3: TGTGCCAGCAGCTTCGCGGGGAGCAATCAGCCCCAGCATTTT. Protein sequence: CASSFAGSNQPQHF. The rearrangement joins TRBV5-6 to TRBJ1-5; D unresolved. CDR1 and CDR2 (germline): SGHDT, YYEEEE. CDR3 size: 14 residues. Trimming took off 2 bases at V and 1 base at J, with 7 bases between the two ends.

The CDR3 region is CASSEAMSNQPQHF. CDR3 in DNA: TGTGCCAGCAGTGAAGCGATGAGCAATCAGCCCCAGCATTTT. The chain recombines TRBV6-1 with TRBJ1-5; the D is unclear. Trimming took off 0 bases at V and 1 base at J, with 4 bases between the two ends. Germline values: CDR1 MNHNS, CDR2 SASEGT. The CDR3 is 14 amino acids.

The chain recombines TRBV6-5 with TRBJ2-1; TRBD2 agrees at 7 bases. Germline-derived CDR1 and CDR2 are MNHEY and SVGAGI. Trimming at V came to 8 bases and at J to 10 bases, leaving 11 bases not matched to a gene. This CDR3 spans 13 amino acids. In DNA, the CDR3 is TGTGCCAGCTTTATGAGCGGGAAACGGGAGCAGTTCTTC. Its translation is CASFMSGKREQFF.

This chain links TRBV9 with TRBJ1-2; weak D call: TRBD1 (5 bases). CDR3 size: 15 residues. V was trimmed by 0 bases and J by 4 bases, leaving 13 bases between them. Germline V lookup: CDR1 SGDLS, CDR2 YYNGEE. The CDR3: CASSVAPQETYGYTF. CDR3 DNA: TGTGCCAGCAGCGTAGCTCCACAGGAGACCTATGGCTACACCTTC.

V usage is TRBV3-1 (or the pseudogene TRBV3-2) and J usage is TRBJ1-5; possibly TRBD1 for D (5 bases). Germline V gene sequence: CDR1 LGHDT, CDR2 YNNKEL (reference sequence). V was shortened by 1 base and J by 6 bases, with 10 bases between the two germline ends. The CDR3 covers 14 residues. The CDR3 is CASSQAGNAQPQHF. As DNA, the CDR3 is TGTGCCAGCAGCCAAGCAGGGAATGCTCAGCCCCAGCATTTT.

This chain uses TRBV14 with TRBJ2-5, with TRBD2 as a possible D gene (6 bases). V gave up 4 bases and J gave up 3 bases, with 9 bases separating them. The CDR3 spans 13 residues. Per the germline V gene, CDR1 is SGHDN and CDR2 is FVKESK. As DNA, the CDR3 is TGTGCCAGCAGCCGAATAGCGGAAGAGACCCAGTACTTC. As protein: CASSRIAEETQYF.

The V and J genes are TRBV12-3 or TRBV12-4 and TRBJ1-5, with D tentatively TRBD1 (5 bases). V was pared by 5 bases and J by 7 bases, with 12 bases between. This CDR3 spans 13 amino acids. The chain's CDR3 is CASSAYGGQPQHF. In DNA form, the CDR3 reads TGTGCCAGCAGTGCGTATGGGGGACAGCCCCAGCATTTT.

The chain uses TRBV7-2 and TRBJ1-3; tentatively, D is TRBD1 (5 bases). CDR1 is SGHTA and CDR2 is FQGNSA in the germline V gene. Trimming left V 5 bases short and J 4 bases short, with 12 bases between. The CDR3 runs 14 residues. CDR3 nucleotide sequence: TGTGCCAGCAGCGCAGGGTTCCAGGGAAACACCATATATTTT. Its protein is CASSAGFQGNTIYF.

The CDR3 protein is CASRGGNNEQFF. In DNA form, the CDR3 reads TGTGCCAGCAGGGGTGGAAACAATGAGCAGTTCTTC. The chain has TRBV25-1 and TRBJ2-1; D remains unclear. Germline V gene sequence: CDR1 MGHDK, CDR2 SYGVNS. Trimming removed 6 bases from V and 5 bases from J, with 8 bases in between. This CDR3 has 12 residues.

The rearrangement uses TRBV4-3 and TRBJ2-1, with 9 bases aligning to TRBD2. This CDR3 spans 16 amino acids. Losses at the gene ends were 5 bases for V and 4 bases for J; bases not matched to a gene: 9. Germline V CDR1 and CDR2: LGHNA, YSLEER. CDR3 coding DNA: TGCGCCAGCAGCGAGGAGGCAACTAGCGGGTACAATGAGCAGTTCTTC. Translation gives CASSEEATSGYNEQFF.

The chain joins TRBV19 to TRBJ2-3; 7 positions match TRBD1. V lost 7 bases, J lost 6 bases, and 7 bases stayed unmatched. CDR3 length equals 13 residues. Germline V gene lookup returns CDR1 LNHDA and CDR2 SQIVND (reference sequence). CDR3 nucleotides: TGTGCCAGTACGGGGCAGGGGGTTGATACGCAGTATTTT. It is translated as CASTGQGVDTQYF.

This clone has just one count. The rearrangement uses TRBV19 and TRBJ2-1, with D uncertain. This CDR3 comprises 16 residues. The V end was cut by 1 base, the J end by 1 base, with 11 bases between. Germline V gene lookup returns CDR1 LNHDA and CDR2 SQIVND (reference sequence). The CDR3 sequence: CASSIVSPPSYNEQFF. In DNA, the CDR3 is TGTGCCAGTAGTATAGTCTCGCCGCCATCCTACAATGAGCAGTTCTTC.

This clone was counted once. Here the CDR3 DNA reads TGTGCCAGCAGTCCCCGGGGAGGGGGTGAAAAACTGTTTTTT. Encoded protein: CASSPRGGGEKLFF. The V call is TRBV28, the J call TRBJ1-4; perhaps TRBD1 as D (6 bases). Trimming took 5 bases from V and 7 from J, leaving 14 bases between them. There are 14 residues in the CDR3. Per the germline V gene, CDR1 is MDHEN and CDR2 is SYDVKM.

The chain couples TRBV18 to TRBJ1-1; tentatively, D is TRBD1 (5 bases). The CDR3 totals 13 residues. Looked up from germline, CDR1 is KGHSH and CDR2 is LQKENI. V lost 4 bases and J lost 1, with 7 bases in between. CDR3 sequence reads: CASSLTGNTEAFF. The CDR3 coding sequence is TGTGCCAGCTCACTCACAGGGAACACTGAAGCTTTCTTT.

J is TRBJ1-1 and V is TRBV6-2 or TRBV6-3; TRBD1 is a possible D gene (5 bases). The V end lost 5 bases, the J end lost 0 bases, and 10 bases lay between the germline ends. Looked up from germline, CDR1 is MNHEY and CDR2 is SVGEGT. The CDR3 runs 14 residues. The CDR3 nucleotides are TGTGCCAGCAGTAGCCGACAGCTGAACACTGAAGCTTTCTTT. Translation: CASSSRQLNTEAFF.

The J gene is TRBJ2-6, the V gene TRBV7-3; the D is unclear. Trimming stripped 1 base from V and 1 base from J, with 5 bases between. CDR1 and CDR2 from the germline V gene are SGHTA and FQGTGA. This CDR3 region has 15 residues. As DNA, the CDR3 is TGTGCCAGCAGCTTAAGCGTTTCTGGGGCCAACGTCCTGACTTTC. It translates to CASSLSVSGANVLTF.

The chain combines TRBV6-2 or TRBV6-3 with TRBJ1-5; D is undetermined. The germline CDR1 and CDR2 sequences are MNHEY and SVGEGT. Trimming took 3 bases from V and 3 from J, leaving 18 bases between them. The CDR3 runs to 17 residues. Written as DNA, the CDR3 is TGTGCCAGCAGTTATTCGGAAAAGGGTAGCTCCAATCAGCCCCAGCATTTT. Translated: CASSYSEKGSSNQPQHF.

This clone has only a few counts. This chain uses TRBV6-5 with TRBJ1-1, with D perhaps matching TRBD1 (5 bases). This CDR3 has 13 residues. Germline-derived CDR1 and CDR2 are MNHEY and SVGAGI. Trimming removed 6 bases from V and 1 base from J, with 9 bases in between. This CDR3 reads CASRTGGNTEAFF. The CDR3 DNA reads as TGTGCCAGCAGAACAGGCGGGAACACTGAAGCTTTCTTT.